This TCR beta chain was retrieved from a study of CD8+ T cells in alopecia areata. Study-level information: Tofacitinib ran 6 to 18 months, followed by 6 months off drug.

Treatment reported: oral pan-JAK inhibitor, 5-10 mg twice daily. Isolated RNA was reverse transcribed into cDNA used as the sequencing template. Using immunoSEQ multiplex PCR, the repertoire was profiled, and TCRdb retains in-frame clones only, with some absent. Among approximately 180,000 clones listed, under 80% were seen once. This CDR3 region has 13 residues. V was cut by 0 bases and J by 5 bases, with 8 bases left in between. Per germline, CDR1 GTSNPN and CDR2 SVGIG (reference sequence). Regarding the study as a whole: Uncertain still, given a single nonresponder, is whether baseline CD8+ expansion links to response.

In the case of this clone: Its antigen is not identified.

The chain joins TRBV30 to TRBJ1-5; D unresolved. The TCR comes from a human donor with alopecia areata. The specimen was CD4+ T cells sorted from blood, collected around week 49, from a patient treated with tofacitinib. CDR3 DNA sequence: TGTGCCTGGAGTGTAGGCCCGGATCAGCCCCAGCATTTT. Translating it yields CAWSVGPDQPQHF.